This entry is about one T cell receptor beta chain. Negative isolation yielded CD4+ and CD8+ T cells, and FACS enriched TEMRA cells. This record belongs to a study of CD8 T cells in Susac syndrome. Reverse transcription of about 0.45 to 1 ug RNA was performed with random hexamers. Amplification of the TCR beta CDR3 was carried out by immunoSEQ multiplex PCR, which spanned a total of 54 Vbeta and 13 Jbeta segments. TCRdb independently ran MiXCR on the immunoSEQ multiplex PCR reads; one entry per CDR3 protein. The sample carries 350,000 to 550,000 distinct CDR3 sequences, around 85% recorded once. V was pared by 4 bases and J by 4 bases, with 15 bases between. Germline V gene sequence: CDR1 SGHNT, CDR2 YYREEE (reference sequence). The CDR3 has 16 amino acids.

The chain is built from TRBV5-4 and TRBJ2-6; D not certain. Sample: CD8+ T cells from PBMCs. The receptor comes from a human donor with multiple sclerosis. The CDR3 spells CASSPPGSLGANVLTF. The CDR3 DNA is TGTGCCAGCAGCCCCCCGGGCAGTCTGGGGGCCAACGTCCTGACTTTC.